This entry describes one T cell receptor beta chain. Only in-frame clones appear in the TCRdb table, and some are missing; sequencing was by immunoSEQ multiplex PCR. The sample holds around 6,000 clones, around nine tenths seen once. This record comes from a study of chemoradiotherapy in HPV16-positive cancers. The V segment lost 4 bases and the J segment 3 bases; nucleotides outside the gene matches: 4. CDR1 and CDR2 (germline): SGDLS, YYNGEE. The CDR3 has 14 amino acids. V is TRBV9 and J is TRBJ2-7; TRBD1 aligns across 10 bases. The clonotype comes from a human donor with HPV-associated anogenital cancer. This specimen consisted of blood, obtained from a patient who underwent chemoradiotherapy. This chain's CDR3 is CASSPRTGGYEQYF. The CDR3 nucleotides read TGTGCCAGCAGCCCTCGGACAGGGGGCTACGAGCAGTACTTC.